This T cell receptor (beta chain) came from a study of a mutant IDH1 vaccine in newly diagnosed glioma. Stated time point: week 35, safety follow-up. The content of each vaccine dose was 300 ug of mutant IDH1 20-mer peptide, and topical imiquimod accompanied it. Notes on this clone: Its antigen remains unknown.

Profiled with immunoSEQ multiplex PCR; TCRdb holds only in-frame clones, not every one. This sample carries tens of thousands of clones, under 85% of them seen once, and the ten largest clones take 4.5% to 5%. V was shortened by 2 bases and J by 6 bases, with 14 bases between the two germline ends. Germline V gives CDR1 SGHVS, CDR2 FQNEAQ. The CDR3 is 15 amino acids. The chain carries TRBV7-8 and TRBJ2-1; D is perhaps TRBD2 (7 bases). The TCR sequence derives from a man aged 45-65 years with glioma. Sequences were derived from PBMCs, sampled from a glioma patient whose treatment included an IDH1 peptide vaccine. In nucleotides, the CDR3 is TGTGCCAGCAGCTTAAGTGGGGGGGCCGGCAATGAGCAGTTCTTC. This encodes CASSLSGGAGNEQFF.